Sequencing of this TCR beta chain was carried out in a study of blood T cell repertoires in COVID-19. Overall study context: Spain, Italy and the United States supplied samples that represented acute and convalescent COVID-19. PBMCs, B-cell-depleted T cells, or T cells provided the cDNA or gDNA that made up the material.

As processed by the authors: Estimates of nucleated cell counts were drawn from the amplification of reference gene primers. Assay used: immunoSEQ multiplex PCR; TCRdb lists only in-frame clones, some missing. V, J and clone size are taken as reported in that table, and D and trimming were inferred from the DNA itself. The sample includes fewer than 250,000 clones, about 89% seen only once; the top ten take 4.8%. The CDR3 is 18 residues long. V lost 2 bases to trimming and J lost 0 bases; unmatched junction nucleotides: 9. CDR1 is GTSNPN, CDR2 SVGIG, per germline (reference sequence). Sequenced material: peripheral blood. The receptor's source is a woman aged 40 to 50 with acute or convalescent COVID-19. The rearrangement uses TRBV30 and TRBJ2-6, with 8 bases lining up with TRBD1. The CDR3 loop reads CAWSKSGGSSSGANVLTF. The CDR3 region has the DNA TGTGCCTGGAGTAAATCAGGGGGCTCCAGCTCTGGGGCCAACGTCCTGACTTTC.